This T cell receptor beta chain was sequenced for a study of cytomegalovirus exposure and HLA in healthy donors (dated by TCRdb to the late 2010s). Study-wide context: According to a later analysis, one platform produced both the 100 to 150 validation repertoires and the 730 or so repertoires of the first cohort. The study was designed to test whether signatures of past pathogen exposure could be identified by cataloging public T cell receptors. In addition to the first cohort of approximately 650 subjects, a separate validation cohort of approximately 130 different subjects was used. High-throughput TCR immunosequencing, statistical association of individual TCRs with disease status, and machine learning were combined to predict cytomegalovirus infection status. Summary of the overall study and its limitations: The validation cohort had no HLA typing available for a later analysis, so co-occurrence within that cohort was assessed over all 120 or so repertoires. The authors suggested that the approach could potentially be generalized to other disease states and immunological phenotypes. In vitro tests confirmed that a few of the cytomegalovirus-associated TCR beta chains recognize cytomegalovirus antigens. The study gave a list of more than 150 TCR beta chains associated with cytomegalovirus. Across donors, most TCR sequences were observed very rarely, whereas some public TCRs were present in many individuals. In a later analysis, TCRs clustered in the first cohort were found to also tend to co-occur in the roughly 120 validation repertoires, with 94% of cluster scores above 0. Cytomegalovirus status was reported to be diagnosed by the classifier with high specificity and sensitivity in both the original and validation cohorts.

The library was prepared using the immunoSEQ multiplex PCR assay. Per the source publication's procedure: A statistical classification framework was built to diagnose cytomegalovirus status from the catalog of TCR beta chain sequences. The table comes from immuneACCESS by way of TCRdb, which keeps in-frame sequences with V and J called. Part of the clones is missing from these tables; in studies checked, under half for an unresolved V gene and the rest for unknown reasons. That table supplies the V and J calls and clone size; D and trimming were determined from the DNA. This sample gives roughly 150,000 clones in total; 85% to 90% of them show up just once. Of the sample, about 6% is held by the ten largest clones. A remark on this clone: Its antigen is not yet known. No much larger clonotype is one base removed from it; base qualities were not supplied.

Donors formed part of the validation cohort, which comprised approximately 130 subjects and was distinct from the first cohort of 550 to 850 subjects. Taken from cysteine to phenylalanine, the CDR3 has 14 residues. Of the read, only the CDR3 DNA is kept; its 42 bases are in frame from base 1. The germline V gene specifies LGHNA as CDR1 and YSLEER as CDR2. Between the V and J ends, shortened by 5 bases and 8 bases respectively, the junction contains 18 bases. The chain is assembled from TRBV4-3 and TRBJ1-2, with the D segment identity uncertain. This receptor was identified in a woman younger than 45 in good health and CMV-seronegative. The sequenced sample was PBMCs. The CDR3 reads CASSAQVIVGGYTF. The bases are TGCGCCAGCAGCGCCCAGGTTATAGTTGGCGGCTACACCTTC.